These T cell receptor beta chains were read from a single sample in a study of PD-1 blockade in classical Hodgkin lymphoma. Some clones are missing from TCRdb's copy, which holds only in-frame ones; the method was immunoSEQ multiplex PCR. The sample holds 45,000 or so clones, around 80% seen once. Here the sequenced sample was peripheral blood mononuclear cells (PBMCs), taken before the fourth cycle of nivolumab. The receptors were gathered from a human donor with classical Hodgkin lymphoma. CDR3s include the opening cysteine and the closing phenylalanine or tryptophan. D genes are given only for firm matches. Expanded clones get a size class; other rows say once, few or many, or leave the size out.

v_gene	j_gene	d_gene	abundance	CDR3aa	CDR3nt
TRBV6-1	TRBJ2-4	NA	few	CASSVGGLLGQTTKNIQYF	TGTGCCAGCAGTGTAGGCGGGTTATTGGGACAAACGACCAAAAACATTCAGTACTTC
TRBV5-1	TRBJ1-1	NA	NA	CASSLGAAVEAFF	TGCGCCAGCAGCTTAGGAGCGGCGGTCGAGGCTTTCTTT
TRBV16	TRBJ1-1	NA	NA	CASSQSAMNTEAFF	TGTGCCAGCAGCCAATCTGCCATGAACACTGAAGCTTTCTTT
TRBV5-1	TRBJ2-1	TRBD1	NA	CASSIGQATNEQFF	TGCGCCAGCAGCATAGGACAGGCGACAAATGAGCAGTTCTTC
TRBV28	TRBJ1-2	NA	NA	CASSLSWRGDGYTF	TGTGCCAGCAGTTTATCGTGGAGGGGAGATGGCTACACCTTC
TRBV5-1	TRBJ2-7	NA	NA	CASSLVAGSTYEQYF	TGCGCCAGCAGCTTGGTTGCAGGGAGTACCTACGAGCAGTACTTC
TRBV7-3	TRBJ2-1	NA	NA	CASSLGGALNEQFF	TGTGCCAGCAGCTTAGGCGGGGCCTTGAATGAGCAGTTCTTC
TRBV7-9	TRBJ1-1	NA	few	CASSLVGTRPEAFF	TGTGCCAGCAGCTTAGTTGGGACACGGCCCGAAGCTTTCTTT
TRBV7-6	TRBJ1-6	NA	NA	CASSRSVVTYNSPLHF	TGTGCCAGCAGTCGATCCGTAGTCACCTATAATTCACCCCTCCACTTT
TRBV5-1	TRBJ2-1	TRBD1	NA	CASSGTGGHNEQFF	TGCGCCAGCAGCGGGACAGGGGGCCACAATGAGCAGTTCTTC
TRBV7-9	TRBJ1-1	NA	NA	CASSFGRDTEAFF	TGTGCCAGCAGCTTTGGGAGAGACACTGAAGCTTTCTTT
TRBV28	TRBJ1-2	NA	NA	CASKSSSNYGYTF	TGTGCCAGCAAGAGTTCCTCTAACTATGGCTACACCTTC
TRBV5-5	TRBJ1-2	NA	NA	CASSTRTANYGYTF	TGTGCCAGCAGCACGAGGACAGCTAACTATGGCTACACCTTC
TRBV7-9	TRBJ1-1	NA	few	CASSFHHDVNTEAFF	TGTGCCAGCAGTTTTCATCACGACGTGAACACTGAAGCTTTCTTT
TRBV30	TRBJ2-1	TRBD2	NA	CAWSVHRGLAYNEQFF	TGTGCCTGGAGTGTACATAGGGGACTAGCCTACAATGAGCAGTTCTTC
TRBV28	TRBJ1-1	NA	NA	CASTQMNTEAFF	TGTGCCAGCACCCAGATGAACACTGAAGCTTTCTTT
TRBV14	TRBJ1-2	NA	NA	CASSQNRNSGYTF	TGTGCCAGCAGCCAAAATCGGAATTCCGGCTACACCTTC
TRBV5-1	TRBJ2-7	NA	NA	CASSLEAGSSYEQYF	TGCGCCAGCAGCTTGGAGGCAGGCAGCTCCTACGAGCAGTACTTC
TRBV4-3	TRBJ2-2	NA	NA	CASSQGPGELFF	TGCGCCAGCAGCCAGGGGCCGGGGGAGCTGTTTTTT
TRBV27	TRBJ2-3	TRBD2	NA	CASTAPGGAYTDTQYF	TGTGCCAGCACCGCGCCCGGGGGGGCCTACACAGATACGCAGTATTTT
TRBV27	TRBJ1-2	NA	NA	CASSLSAGTGYGYTF	TGTGCCAGCAGTTTATCCGCAGGGACGGGCTATGGCTACACCTTC
TRBV7-8	TRBJ2-7	NA	medium-sized	CASSVDYEQYF	TGTGCCAGCAGCGTAGACTACGAGCAGTACTTC
TRBV28	TRBJ1-1	NA	once	CASTPPGRWTEAFF	TGTGCCAGCACCCCCCCCGGCCGGTGGACTGAAGCTTTCTTT
TRBV29-1	TRBJ2-5	TRBD2	NA	CSVEPSGDQETQYF	TGCAGCGTTGAACCTAGCGGGGACCAAGAGACCCAGTACTTC
TRBV6-5	TRBJ1-1	NA	NA	CASRRGQNTEAFF	TGTGCCAGCAGAAGGGGACAGAACACTGAAGCTTTCTTT
TRBV4-3	TRBJ1-2	TRBD1	NA	CASSQGGQEHYGYTF	TGCGCCAGCAGCCAGGGGGGACAGGAACACTATGGCTACACCTTC
TRBV28	TRBJ2-7	TRBD2	NA	CASSIGGLVREQYF	TGTGCCAGCAGTATAGGGGGACTAGTTCGCGAGCAGTACTTC
TRBV2	TRBJ1-6	TRBD1	NA	CASTGQASSPLHF	TGTGCCAGCACGGGACAGGCATCTTCACCCCTCCACTTT
TRBV19	TRBJ1-2	NA	NA	CASSIGQGFYGYTF	TGTGCCAGTAGTATAGGGCAGGGCTTCTATGGCTACACCTTC
TRBV6-6	TRBJ2-5	NA	NA	CASSYLETQYF	TGTGCCAGCAGTTATCTGGAGACCCAGTACTTC
TRBV6-1	TRBJ1-1	TRBD1	NA	CASSATGITEAFF	TGTGCCAGCAGTGCGACAGGGATTACTGAAGCTTTCTTT
TRBV7-6	TRBJ1-3	TRBD1	NA	CANSVGAGGRGNTIYF	TGTGCCAACAGCGTGGGGGCAGGGGGTCGTGGAAACACCATATATTTT
TRBV18	TRBJ1-5	NA	NA	CASSPKGERPQHF	TGTGCCAGCTCACCAAAGGGGGAGCGGCCCCAGCATTTT
TRBV7-9	TRBJ2-4	NA	NA	CASSSPEGVYIQYF	TGTGCCAGCAGCTCCCCCGAGGGTGTGTACATTCAGTACTTC
TRBV5-1	TRBJ2-1	NA	NA	CASSLGGGSYNEQFF	TGCGCCAGCAGCTTGGGTGGAGGCTCCTACAATGAGCAGTTCTTC
TRBV25-1	TRBJ1-3	NA	NA	CASSYTGSGNTIYF	TGTGCCAGCAGCTACACAGGGTCTGGAAACACCATATATTTT
TRBV29-1	TRBJ1-1	NA	NA	CSVRTMNTEAFF	TGCAGCGTCCGGACAATGAACACTGAAGCTTTCTTT
TRBV2	TRBJ2-3	NA	NA	CASSAGLDTDTQYF	TGTGCCAGCAGTGCGGGGTTGGACACAGATACGCAGTATTTT
TRBV19	TRBJ1-1	NA	few	CASSIHQNTEAFF	TGTGCCAGTAGTATTCACCAGAACACTGAAGCTTTCTTT
TRBV7-2	TRBJ1-6	NA	once	CASSRQVRSPLHF	TGTGCCAGCAGCCGACAGGTTCGTTCACCCCTCCACTTT
TRBV7-2	TRBJ2-3	NA	NA	CASSLFQLGGTDTQYF	TGTGCCAGCAGCTTATTTCAGCTGGGGGGCACAGATACGCAGTATTTT
TRBV18	TRBJ2-7	NA	NA	CASSPAGSSYEQYF	TGTGCCAGCTCACCGGCAGGAAGCTCCTACGAGCAGTACTTC
TRBV7-2	TRBJ1-2	NA	NA	CASSSRSAARGYTF	TGTGCCAGCAGCTCTCGATCCGCGGCGCGGGGCTACACCTTC
TRBV5-1	TRBJ1-3	NA	NA	CASSLLDSGNTIYF	TGCGCCAGCAGCTTGCTGGACTCTGGAAACACCATATATTTT
TRBV9	TRBJ1-2	NA	NA	CASSVALAGGYTF	TGTGCCAGCAGCGTAGCTTTGGCGGGGGGCTACACCTTC
TRBV19	TRBJ1-5	TRBD1	few	CASSIGGTGGAAQHF	TGTGCCAGTAGTATAGGGGGGACAGGGGGCGCGGCCCAGCATTTT
TRBV9	TRBJ2-5	TRBD2	few	CASSVGLAGPDGTQYF	TGTGCCAGCAGCGTAGGACTAGCGGGTCCGGACGGGACCCAGTACTTC